Listed here are 24 T cell receptor beta chains from one sample, sequenced in a study of T-cell memory formation after mild COVID-19. From the 5' RACE reads, TCRdb called clonotypes with MiXCR, one entry per CDR3 protein. The data contain some 180,000 distinct CDR3 sequences, under 15% of them singletons. Sequencing used PBMCs or a T cell subset sorted from them (not recorded which). These receptors came from a man aged 18 to 29 who had mild COVID-19 (a few samples of this study predate the infection). Cell type and time point are not known.

In this sample, this clonotype turned up a few times. V and J are TRBV7-2 and TRBJ2-1; 7 nucleotides line up with TRBD2. Trimming removed 1 base from V and 6 bases from J; junction bases left unmatched: 18. Germline CDR1 is SGHTA and CDR2 is FQGNSA. The CDR3 covers 19 residues. CDR3 sequence reads: CASSLVGGPWLGGSNEQFF. The CDR3, as DNA: TGTGCCAGCAGCTTAGTTGGAGGGCCATGGTTGGGCGGGAGCAATGAGCAGTTCTTC.

This clonotype has just a few counts. This sequence joins TRBV18 and TRBJ2-5; D is uncertain. The CDR3 spans 15 residues. CDR1 and CDR2 from the germline V gene are KGHSH and LQKENI. V was clipped by 1 base and J by 2 bases, with 11 bases between them. CDR3 bases: TGTGCCAGCTCACCACGGGTACACCTGCAAGAGACCCAGTACTTC. Translated: CASSPRVHLQETQYF. The full variable domain, completed using reference TRBV18 and TRBJ2-5, is NAGVMQNPRHLVRRRGQEARLRCSPMKGHSHVYWYRQLPEEGLKFMVYLQKENIIDESGMPKERFSAEFPKEGPSILRIQQVVRGDSAAYFCASSPRVHLQETQYFGPGTRLLVL.

A few counts support this clonotype. The chain links TRBV9 to TRBJ2-3; D remains ambiguous. The germline gives CDR1 SGDLS, CDR2 YYNGEE. The CDR3 covers 14 residues. V lost 1 base and J lost 5, with 11 bases in between. As DNA, the CDR3 is TGTGCCAGCAGCGTACGTTCGGGTGAAGATACGCAGTATTTT. This sequence encodes CASSVRSGEDTQYF.

The chain recombines TRBV28 with TRBJ2-5; no reliable D call. The CDR3 is made up of 11 amino acids. V was pared by 10 bases and J by 1 base, with 7 bases between. CDR1 is MDHEN and CDR2 is SYDVKM in the germline V gene. The CDR3 spells CATQVQETQYF. CDR3 DNA: TGTGCCACCCAGGTCCAAGAGACCCAGTACTTC. Together with reference TRBV28 and TRBJ2-5, the CDR3 gives the full variable domain: DVKVTQSSRYLVKRTGEKVFLECVQDMDHENMFWYRQDPGLGLRLIYFSYDVKMKEKGDIPEGYSVSREKKERFSLILESASTNQTSMYLCATQVQETQYFGPGTRLLVL.

This clonotype was picked up many times. The genes are TRBV2 and TRBJ1-1; D perhaps matches TRBD1 (6 bases). V shed 7 bases and J shed 1 base, with 13 bases lying between them. Per germline, CDR1 SNHLY and CDR2 FYNNEI. The CDR3 spans 14 residues. The CDR3 spells CASTAEGGNTEAFF. CDR3 in DNA: TGTGCCAGCACAGCCGAAGGGGGGAACACTGAAGCTTTCTTT.

V usage is TRBV5-1 and J usage is TRBJ2-3; the match to TRBD2 covers 12 bases. V lost 2 bases and J lost 5; bases outside the gene matches: 3. CDR1 is SGHRS, CDR2 YFSETQ, per germline. The CDR3 is made up of 15 amino acids. The CDR3 region is CASSFSSGGEDTQYF. Written as DNA, the CDR3 is TGCGCCAGCAGCTTTTCTAGCGGGGGGGAAGATACGCAGTATTTT.

This clonotype was seen a few times. The chain is built from TRBV5-5 and TRBJ1-6, with D possibly TRBD1 on 5 matching bases. CDR3 size: 17 residues. Germline loops: CDR1 SGHKS, CDR2 YYEKEE (reference sequence). V lost 5 bases to trimming and J lost 1 base, with 16 bases between them. This CDR3 is CASRRDRARSYNSPLHF. DNA for the CDR3: TGTGCCAGCAGGCGGGACCGTGCCAGGTCCTATAATTCACCCCTCCACTTT.

This clonotype was counted only a few times. V gene TRBV5-1 combines with J gene TRBJ2-5; D might be TRBD2 (6 bases). Germline V gene lookup returns CDR1 SGHRS and CDR2 YFSETQ. The CDR3 spans 14 residues. Deletions cut 0 bases from V and 5 bases from J, with 11 bases between. This CDR3 is CASSLATEGETQYF. The CDR3 nucleotides read TGCGCCAGCAGCTTGGCCACGGAGGGGGAGACCCAGTACTTC.

As for this clonotype: One end of the junction varies from germline; a read error may be responsible. The chain employs TRBV7-2 and TRBJ2-3; 7 nucleotides line up with TRBD2. The CDR3 is 15 residues long. CDR1 is SGHTA, CDR2 FQGNSA, per germline. Here the CDR3 reads CASSLRGGFTDTRYF. The CDR3 region has the DNA TGTGCCAGCAGCTTACGCGGGGGATTCACAGATACGCGGTATTTT.

The chain uses TRBV2 and TRBJ1-1; possible D gene TRBD1, 6 bases. Germline CDR1 and CDR2: SNHLY and FYNNEI. The CDR3 is 15 residues long. Deletions cut 4 bases from V and 4 bases from J, with 16 bases between. The CDR3 DNA reads as TGTGCCAGCAGTGGGGGGCCCAGGGCTGGCACTGAAGCTTTCTTT. It translates to CASSGGPRAGTEAFF. Combining the CDR3 with reference TRBV2 and TRBJ1-1 gives the whole variable domain EPEVTQTPSHQVTQMGQEVILRCVPISNHLYFYWYRQILGQKVEFLVSFYNNEISEKSEIFDDQFSVERPDGSNFTLKIRSTKLEDSAMYFCASSGGPRAGTEAFFGQGTRLTVV.

The rearrangement uses TRBV6-1 and TRBJ2-7; 7 bases agree with TRBD2. CDR1 MNHNS and CDR2 SASEGT come from the germline V gene. Trimming removed 6 bases from V and 6 bases from J; junction bases left unmatched: 14. The CDR3 loop spans 15 amino acids. CDR3 nucleotides: TGTGCCAGCAGCGAAACCGGGGGGTGGGTCGGCGAGCAGTACTTC. Translated, it gives CASSETGGWVGEQYF.

This clonotype was seen a handful of times. The chain combines TRBV20-1 with TRBJ1-1; a weak D match, TRBD1 (5 bases). V shed 3 bases and J shed 11 bases, with 22 bases lying between them. The CDR3 spans 14 residues. Germline V gives CDR1 DFQATT, CDR2 SNEGSKA (reference sequence). The CDR3 here is CSARDYRGPEGAFF. In DNA form, the CDR3 reads TGCAGTGCTAGGGACTACCGGGGACCCGAGGGGGCTTTCTTT.

In this sample, this clonotype turned up a few times. V and J are TRBV15 and TRBJ1-2; no reliable D call. V was clipped by 3 bases and J by 8 bases, with 10 bases between them. The germline V gene encodes CDR1 LNHNV and CDR2 YYDKDF (reference sequence). This CDR3 region has 12 residues. CDR3 residues: CATSRSTEGYTF. The CDR3 DNA follows: TGTGCCACCAGCAGGTCGACGGAGGGCTACACCTTC.

This clonotype was seen a handful of times. A much larger clone differs from this one at a single base, so this may be a read error. The chain carries TRBV7-2 and TRBJ2-3, with TRBD1 identical over 7 bases. Germline CDR1 reads SGHTA; CDR2 reads FQGNSA. The trim removed 6 bases at V and 4 bases at J, leaving 10 bases unmatched. This CDR3 contains 15 residues. The CDR3 DNA is TGTGCCAGCAGTCCTGCTAGGGGGCCCCCAGATACGCAGTATTTT. Encoded protein: CASSPARGPPDTQYF.

The rearrangement joins TRBV28 to TRBJ2-1, with 9 positions matching TRBD1. Trimming removed 6 bases from V and 5 bases from J; junction bases left unmatched: 11. The CDR3 loop spans 16 amino acids. CDR1 is MDHEN and CDR2 is SYDVKM in the germline V gene. The CDR3 nucleotides are TGTGCCAGCAGAGCCGGGACAGGGAACTACCACAATGAGCAGTTCTTC. It encodes CASRAGTGNYHNEQFF.

This clonotype appeared a few times. The chain uses TRBV7-9 and TRBJ2-6, with D unclear. Germline V gene lookup returns CDR1 SEHNR and CDR2 FQNEAQ (reference sequence). This CDR3 has 11 amino acids. Trimming took 3 bases from V and 8 from J, leaving 2 bases between them. DNA of the CDR3: TGTGCCAGCAGCTTCTCCAACGTCCTGACTTTC. Translated: CASSFSNVLTF. The whole variable domain, filled in from reference TRBV7-9 and TRBJ2-6, reads DTGVSQNPRHKITKRGQNVTFRCDPISEHNRLYWYRQTLGQGPEFLTYFQNEAQLEKSRLLSDRFSAERPKGSFSTLEIQRTEQGDSAMYLCASSFSNVLTFGAGSRLTVL.

The J gene is TRBJ1-2, the V gene TRBV20-1, with unresolved D. V lost 5 bases and J lost 8, with 15 bases in between. Germline V lookup: CDR1 DFQATT, CDR2 SNEGSKA (reference sequence). This CDR3 is 12 amino acids long. In DNA form, the CDR3 reads TGCAGTGCTCCCGACGCGGGAATCGGCTACACCTTC. This codes for CSAPDAGIGYTF.

There are a few counts of this clonotype. This sequence joins TRBV20-1 and TRBJ1-1; 10 bases are a match to TRBD1. After removal of 5 bases from V and 3 bases from J, the junction contained 6 bases not matched to a gene. The CDR3 sequence is 14 residues long. The germline CDR1 and CDR2 sequences are DFQATT and SNEGSKA (reference sequence). CDR3 loop: CSAPRTGGYTEAFF. The CDR3, as DNA: TGCAGTGCTCCTCGGACAGGGGGGTACACTGAAGCTTTCTTT.

V usage is TRBV4-2 and J usage is TRBJ2-5; D is perhaps TRBD2 (5 bases). V was trimmed by 0 bases and J by 5 bases, leaving 13 bases between them. The CDR3 has 15 amino acids. Germline lookup yields CDR1 LGHNA and CDR2 YNFKEQ. The CDR3 nucleotides read TGTGCCAGCAGCCAAGATCCGGTTCCGGGGGAGACCCAGTACTTC. Amino acid sequence: CASSQDPVPGETQYF.

The chain recombines TRBV29-1 with TRBJ1-3, with a weak D call TRBD1 (5 bases). The CDR3 consists of 16 residues. V was trimmed by 6 bases and J by 0 bases, leaving 18 bases between them. CDR1 is SQVTM and CDR2 is ANQGSEA in the germline V gene. CDR3 sequence reads: CSVFPGGALSGNTIYF. CDR3 DNA sequence: TGCAGCGTCTTCCCAGGAGGGGCCCTCTCTGGAAACACCATATATTTT.

V usage is TRBV6-5 and J usage is TRBJ1-1, with D unresolved. V was trimmed by 5 bases and J by 4 bases, leaving 14 bases between them. The V gene's germline CDR1 is MNHEY and CDR2 SVGAGI. This CDR3 has 14 residues. The DNA of the CDR3 is TGTGCCAGCAGTCCGCGATCCCAGTCCACTGAAGCTTTCTTT. It translates to CASSPRSQSTEAFF.

The table lists this clonotype with many counts. The V and J genes are TRBV7-2 and TRBJ2-3; TRBD2 matches 9 bases. Germline V gene lookup returns CDR1 SGHTA and CDR2 FQGNSA. The CDR3 is 16 residues long. The V and J ends lost 4 bases and 3 bases, in that order; junction bases with no gene match: 8. The DNA for the CDR3 is TGTGCCAGCAGCTATGGTGGCGGGGGGGCTACAGATACGCAGTATTTT. It translates to CASSYGGGGATDTQYF.

This chain uses TRBV4-1 with TRBJ2-2, with D possibly TRBD2 on 6 matching bases. V lost 4 bases and J lost 0, with 15 bases in between. Germline CDR1 is MGHRA and CDR2 is YSYEKL. The length of the CDR3 is 17 residues. The CDR3 DNA reads TGCGCCAGCAGCCCACCCTTGGGAGGTACGAACACCGGGGAGCTGTTTTTT. Amino acids: CASSPPLGGTNTGELFF.

The chain links TRBV2 to TRBJ1-1, with D possibly TRBD1 on 5 matching bases. Germline-derived CDR1 and CDR2 are SNHLY and FYNNEI. V was cut by 11 bases and J by 3 bases, with 22 bases left in between. The CDR3 totals 15 residues. In nucleotides, the CDR3 is TGTGCCGTACCGAGGGGCAGGCTAGGTGACACTGAAGCTTTCTTT. Translation: CAVPRGRLGDTEAFF.